Given below is one T cell receptor beta chain in context. Its target is not known. The sample belongs to a study of T cells in Graves' hyperthyroidism and ophthalmopathy. TCR beta CDR3 sequences were amplified from RNA transcripts. The HTBI set primed first-round TCR CDR3 RT-PCR. One entry per CDR3 protein results from TCRdb running MiXCR on the multiplex PCR reads. The data hold under 400,000 distinct CDR3 sequences, with 13% observed a single time. Stability of Graves' hyperthyroidism was defined as absent ophthalmopathy progression within 18 months. Thyroid ultrasound and orbital computed tomography, with clinical symptoms and serum thyroxine and TRAb, informed diagnoses. PBMCs came from 9 to 10 ml fresh peripheral blood. Deletions cut 10 bases from V and 3 bases from J, with 18 bases between. CDR1 and CDR2 from the germline V gene are LNHDA and SQIVND (reference sequence). The CDR3 length is 14 residues.

Study results and caveats: Most thyroid clonotypes with frequency above 0.001 were detected in blood.

The chain uses TRBV19 and TRBJ1-1; D is unresolved. The specimen sequenced was blood. The sequence was collected from a woman aged 18-29 years with Graves' hyperthyroidism. The CDR3 loop reads CATEDEGTDTEAFF. The CDR3 nucleotides read TGTGCCACCGAGGACGAGGGCACCGACACTGAAGCTTTCTTT.